This TCR beta chain was documented in a study of T-cell reconstitution after alpha-beta-depleted transplantation in children. Molecular barcoding with unique molecular identifiers was used for the TCRbeta library. Via MiXCR, TCRdb re-called the PCR reads, giving one row per CDR3 protein. Of roughly 500,000 distinct CDR3 sequences listed, about 12% are singletons. The CDR3 covers 14 residues. Trimming shortened V by 3 bases and J by 3 bases, and 12 bases separated the two germline ends. The chain combines TRBV12-3 or TRBV12-4 with TRBJ2-7; D might be TRBD2 (6 bases). The origin of this receptor is a human donor who donated a stem cell graft to a child with combined immunodeficiency. The specimen comprised PBMCs from the stem cell graft donor, sampled from the stem cell graft. The CDR3 DNA sequence: TGTGCCAGCAGTTTGTGGGGGACTCACTACGAGCAGTACTTC. Protein: CASSLWGTHYEQYF.